A single T cell receptor (beta chain) is shown here with its context. Sequencing was performed with immunoSEQ multiplex PCR; in TCRdb, only in-frame clones are kept and a portion is missing. The table lists hundreds of thousands of clones, approximately 95% of them singletons. These data belong to a study of shared clonotypes between healthy human individuals. Naivety among CD8 cells was defined by CD45RO negativity and positive CCR7 selection, thereby excluding terminally differentiated effector memory CD45RA+ cells. V lost 5 bases and J 6 bases, leaving 21 bases between the germline ends. Germline-derived CDR1 and CDR2 are MNHEY and SMNVEV (reference sequence). CDR3 length: 16 amino acids.

The chain combines TRBV27 with TRBJ2-3; maybe TRBD2 (6 bases). The source is a woman in her 30s in good health. The sequencing input was naive CD8+ T cells sorted from blood. The CDR3: CASSLYSGDRGDTQYF. The DNA of the CDR3 is TGTGCCAGCAGTCTCTATAGCGGAGATCGCGGGGATACGCAGTATTTT.